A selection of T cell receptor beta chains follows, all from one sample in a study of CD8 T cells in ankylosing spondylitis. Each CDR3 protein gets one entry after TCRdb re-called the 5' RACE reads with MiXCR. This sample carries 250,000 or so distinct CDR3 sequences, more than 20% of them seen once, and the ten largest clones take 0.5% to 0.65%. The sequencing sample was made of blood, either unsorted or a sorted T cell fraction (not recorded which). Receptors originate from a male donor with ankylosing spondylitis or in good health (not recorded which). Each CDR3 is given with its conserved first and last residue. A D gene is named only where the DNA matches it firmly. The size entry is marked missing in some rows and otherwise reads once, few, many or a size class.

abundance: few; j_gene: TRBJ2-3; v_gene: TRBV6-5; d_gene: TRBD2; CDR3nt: TGTGCCAGCAGTTACTCGAAGATGAGCGGGGATTTGGGCACGCAGTATTTT; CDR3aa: CASSYSKMSGDLGTQYF
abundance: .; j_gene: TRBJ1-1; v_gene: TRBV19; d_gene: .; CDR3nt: TGTGCCAGTAGTAAGGGGGAAGGGGACACTGAAGCTTTCTTT; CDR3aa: CASSKGEGDTEAFF
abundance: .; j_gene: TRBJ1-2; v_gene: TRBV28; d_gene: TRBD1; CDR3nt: TGTGCCACACCCGGGACAGGGGTTGGTGGCTACACCTTC; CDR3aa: CATPGTGVGGYTF
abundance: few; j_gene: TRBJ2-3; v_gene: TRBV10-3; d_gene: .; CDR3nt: TGTGCCATCACTCGATCAGACACAGATACGCAGTATTTT; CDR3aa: CAITRSDTDTQYF
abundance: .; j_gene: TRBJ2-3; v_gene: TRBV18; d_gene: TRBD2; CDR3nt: TGTGCCAGCTCACCTCCGGGACTAGCGGGGCGCCTGGGCACAGATACGCAGTATTTT; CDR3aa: CASSPPGLAGRLGTDTQYF
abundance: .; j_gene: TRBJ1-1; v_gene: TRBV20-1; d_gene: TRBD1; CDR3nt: TGCAGTGCTTCCCGGGACAGGGGGCTGGACACTGAAGCTTTCTTT; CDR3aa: CSASRDRGLDTEAFF
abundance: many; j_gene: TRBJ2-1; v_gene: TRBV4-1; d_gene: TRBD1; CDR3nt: TGCGCCAGCAGCCAAGAAACAGGGGCCAATGAGCAGTTCTTC; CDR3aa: CASSQETGANEQFF
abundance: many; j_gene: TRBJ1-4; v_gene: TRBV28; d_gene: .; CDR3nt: TGTGCCAGCAGTTCGGGGGGTGAAAAACTGTTTTTT; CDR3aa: CASSSGGEKLFF
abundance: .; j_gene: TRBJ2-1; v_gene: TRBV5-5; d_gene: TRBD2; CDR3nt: TGTGCCAGCAGCTTGGCCGTCGGGAGGTCCTACAATGAGCAGTTCTTC; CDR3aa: CASSLAVGRSYNEQFF
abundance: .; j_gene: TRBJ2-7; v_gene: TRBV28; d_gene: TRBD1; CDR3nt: TGTGCCAGCAGAACAGGGGGCGCTTCCTACGAGCAGTACTTC; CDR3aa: CASRTGGASYEQYF
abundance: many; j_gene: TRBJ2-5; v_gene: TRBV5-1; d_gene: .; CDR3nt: TGCGCCAGCAGCTTGGATACCGAGACCCAGTACTTC; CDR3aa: CASSLDTETQYF
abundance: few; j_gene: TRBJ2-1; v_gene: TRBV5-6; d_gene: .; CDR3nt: TGTGCCAGCACCTCGTGGGGGACATTCAATGAGCAGTTCTTC; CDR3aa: CASTSWGTFNEQFF
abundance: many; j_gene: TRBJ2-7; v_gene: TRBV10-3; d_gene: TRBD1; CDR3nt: TGTGCCATCAGCCGGGACAGGGGTTCCTACGAGCAGTACTTC; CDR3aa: CAISRDRGSYEQYF
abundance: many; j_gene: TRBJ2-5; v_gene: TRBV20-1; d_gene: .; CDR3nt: TGCAGTGCTAGTGCCGACCAAGAGACCCAGTACTTC; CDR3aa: CSASADQETQYF
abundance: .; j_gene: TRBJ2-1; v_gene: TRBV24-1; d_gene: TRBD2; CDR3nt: TGTGCCACCAGTGATGCGAGACTAGCGGGGGGATACTCCTACAATGAGCAGTTCTTC; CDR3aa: CATSDARLAGGYSYNEQFF
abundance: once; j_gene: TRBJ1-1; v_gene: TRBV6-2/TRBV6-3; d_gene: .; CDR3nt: TGTGCCAGCAGTTACCCCTCCCGCACTGAAGCTTTCTTT; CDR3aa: CASSYPSRTEAFF
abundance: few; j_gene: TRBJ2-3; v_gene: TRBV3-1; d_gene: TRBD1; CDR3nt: TGTGCCAGCAGCCTAAGTGGGACAGCTATCCGATTT; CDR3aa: CASSLSGTAIRF
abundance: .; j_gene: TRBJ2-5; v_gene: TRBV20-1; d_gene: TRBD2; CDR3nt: TGCAGTGCTACCGGGGGGGGGGCCCAAGAGACCCAGTACTTC; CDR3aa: CSATGGGAQETQYF
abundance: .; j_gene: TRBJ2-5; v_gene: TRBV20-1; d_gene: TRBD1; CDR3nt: TGCAGTGCTTTTCAAAGACAGGGAACGGAGACCCAGTACTTC; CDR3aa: CSAFQRQGTETQYF
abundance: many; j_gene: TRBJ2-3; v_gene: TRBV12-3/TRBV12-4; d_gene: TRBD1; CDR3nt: TGTGCCAGCAGGGACAGGAAGGGGACAGATACGCAGTATTTT; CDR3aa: CASRDRKGTDTQYF
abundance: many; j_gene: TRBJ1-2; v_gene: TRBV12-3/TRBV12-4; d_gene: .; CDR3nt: TGTGCCAGCAGTTTAGGGGTGGCCGGCTACACCTTC; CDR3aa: CASSLGVAGYTF
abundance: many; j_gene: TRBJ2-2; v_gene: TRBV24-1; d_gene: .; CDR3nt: TGTGCCACCAGTGATTTAGGGGAGCCCACCGGGGAGCTGTTTTTT; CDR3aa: CATSDLGEPTGELFF
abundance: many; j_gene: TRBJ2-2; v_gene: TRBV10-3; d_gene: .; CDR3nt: TGTGCCATCAGTGGGGACACGGGACATTCGCTGGGCACCGGGGAGCTGTTTTTT; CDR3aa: CAISGDTGHSLGTGELFF
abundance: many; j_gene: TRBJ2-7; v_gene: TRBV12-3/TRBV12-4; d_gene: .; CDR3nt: TGTGCCAGCAGTTTAGAGGGTCTGGGCTCCTACGAGCAGTACTTC; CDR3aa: CASSLEGLGSYEQYF
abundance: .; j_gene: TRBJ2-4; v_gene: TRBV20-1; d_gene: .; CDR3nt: TGCAGCTTACCTTCTAAGGGAAACATTCAGTACTTC; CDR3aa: CSLPSKGNIQYF
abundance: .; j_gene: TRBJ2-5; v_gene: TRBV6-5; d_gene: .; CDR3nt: TGTGCCAGCAGTTCCGGACTGGGGGGTGTTGAGACCCAGTACTTC; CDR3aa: CASSSGLGGVETQYF
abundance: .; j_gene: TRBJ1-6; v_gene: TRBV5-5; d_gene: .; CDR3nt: TGTGCCAGCAGCTTGACAGGGCGGGATTCACCCCTCCACTTT; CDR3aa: CASSLTGRDSPLHF
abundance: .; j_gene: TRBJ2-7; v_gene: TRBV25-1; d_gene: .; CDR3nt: TGTGCCAGCAGTGAACCGGGCCAGGGAGGATACGAGCAGTACTTC; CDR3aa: CASSEPGQGGYEQYF
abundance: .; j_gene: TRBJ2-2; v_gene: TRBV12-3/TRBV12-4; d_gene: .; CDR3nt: TGTGCCAGCAGTTTAGAGGCCAGGGGCACCGGGGAGCTGTTTTTT; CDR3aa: CASSLEARGTGELFF
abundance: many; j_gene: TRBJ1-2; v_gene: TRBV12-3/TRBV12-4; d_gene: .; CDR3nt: TGTGCCAGCAGCTGGGGATCCAACGGCTACACCTTC; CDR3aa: CASSWGSNGYTF
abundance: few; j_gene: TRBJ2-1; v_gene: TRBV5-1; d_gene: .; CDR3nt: TGCGCCAGCAGCCTCGACAGTAGATACAATGAGCAGTTCTTC; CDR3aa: CASSLDSRYNEQFF
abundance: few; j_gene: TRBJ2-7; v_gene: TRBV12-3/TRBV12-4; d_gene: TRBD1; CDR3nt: TGTGCCAGCAGTCCGAGAAGGACAGGTTCCTACGAGCAGTACTTC; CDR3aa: CASSPRRTGSYEQYF
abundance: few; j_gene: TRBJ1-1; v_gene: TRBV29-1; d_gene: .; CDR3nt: TGCAGCGTTGAAGTTCTTTCCTCTTTCACTGAAGCTTTCTTT; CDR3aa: CSVEVLSSFTEAFF
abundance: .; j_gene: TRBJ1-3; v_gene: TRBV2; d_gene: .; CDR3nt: TGTGCCAGCAGTGTTGGCCCTCCGGCGAAAAACACCATATATTTT; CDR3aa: CASSVGPPAKNTIYF
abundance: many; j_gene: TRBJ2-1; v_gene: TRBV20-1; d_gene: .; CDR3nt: TGCAGTGCAAGACACGGCTCCAGCTCCTACAATGAGCAGTTCTTC; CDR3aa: CSARHGSSSYNEQFF
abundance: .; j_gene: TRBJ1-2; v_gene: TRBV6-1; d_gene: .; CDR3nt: TGTGCCAGCACTGACCTGGCCGGGAGGCCTACTAACTATGGCTACACCTTC; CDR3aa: CASTDLAGRPTNYGYTF
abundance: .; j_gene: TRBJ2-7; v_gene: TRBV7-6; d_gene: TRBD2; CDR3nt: TGTGCCAGCAGCCCCGGACTAGCGGCTTACGAGCAGTACTTC; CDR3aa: CASSPGLAAYEQYF
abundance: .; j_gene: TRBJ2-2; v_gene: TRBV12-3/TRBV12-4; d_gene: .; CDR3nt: TGTGCCAGCAGCCCCAGACTAGTCCAGCGCACCGGGGAGCTGTTTTTT; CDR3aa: CASSPRLVQRTGELFF
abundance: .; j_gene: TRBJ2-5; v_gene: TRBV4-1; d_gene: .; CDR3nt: TGCGCCAGCAGCCAAGATGTGGGGCAGCAAGAGACCCAGTACTTC; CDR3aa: CASSQDVGQQETQYF
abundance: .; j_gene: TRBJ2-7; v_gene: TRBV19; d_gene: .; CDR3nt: TGTGCCAGTGGCTCGGGAGCGGAGCCCTACCAGCAGTACTTC; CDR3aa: CASGSGAEPYQQYF
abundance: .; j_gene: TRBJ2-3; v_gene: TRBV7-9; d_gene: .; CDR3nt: TGTGCCAGCAGCTCCGCGAAGTCAGATACGCAGTATTTT; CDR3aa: CASSSAKSDTQYF
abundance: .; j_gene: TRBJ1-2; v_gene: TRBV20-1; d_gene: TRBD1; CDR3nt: TGCAGTGCTATATCGTGGAGGGGGCCGGACTATGGCTACACCTTC; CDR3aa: CSAISWRGPDYGYTF
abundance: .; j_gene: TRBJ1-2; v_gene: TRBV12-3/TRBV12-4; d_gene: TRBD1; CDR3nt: TGTGCCAGCAGTTCTCACAGGGGGCTCTATGGCTACACCTTC; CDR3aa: CASSSHRGLYGYTF
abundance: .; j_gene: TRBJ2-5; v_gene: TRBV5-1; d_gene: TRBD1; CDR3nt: TGCGCCAGCAGCTTAACCGGGACAGGGGTTGGAGAGACCCAGTACTTC; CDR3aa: CASSLTGTGVGETQYF
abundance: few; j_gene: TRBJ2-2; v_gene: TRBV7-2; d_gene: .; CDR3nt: TGTGCCAGCAGCTCGCCCCCACGGACAATAACCACCGGGGAGCTGTTTTTT; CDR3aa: CASSSPPRTITTGELFF
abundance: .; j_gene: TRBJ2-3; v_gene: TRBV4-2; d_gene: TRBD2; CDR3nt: TGTGCCAGCAGCCAGGCCAGCGGGGGAACTAGCACAGATACGCAGTATTTT; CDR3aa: CASSQASGGTSTDTQYF
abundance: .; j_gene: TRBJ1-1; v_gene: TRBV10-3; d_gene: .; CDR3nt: TGTGCCATCAGTGGCCGCGACGGGGACACTGAAGCTTTCTTT; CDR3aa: CAISGRDGDTEAFF
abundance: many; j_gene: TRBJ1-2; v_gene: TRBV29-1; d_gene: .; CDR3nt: TGCAGCGTGGGGCGGACGGAGGGGGGCTACACCTTC; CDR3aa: CSVGRTEGGYTF
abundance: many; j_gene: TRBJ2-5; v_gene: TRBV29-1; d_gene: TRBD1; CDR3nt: TGCAGCGTTGACGCCGGGACAGGGGTTTCGAAGACCCAGTACTTC; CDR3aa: CSVDAGTGVSKTQYF